These T cell receptor beta chains were read from a single sample in a study of T-cell reconstitution after alpha-beta-depleted transplantation in children. TCRdb reprocessed the PCR reads via MiXCR and lists one record per CDR3 protein. This table holds 750,000 to 950,000 distinct CDR3 sequences, approximately 15% found once. The sequencing used PBMCs, mostly from graft donor cells, collected 360 days after TCRalphabeta/CD19-depleted stem cell transplant. The receptors derive from a male patient younger than 18 who had a stem cell transplant for acute lymphoblastic leukemia, so the T cells may come from the graft donor. Both conserved end residues are trimmed from each CDR3. The order of the fields is V gene, CDR3 length, D gene, J gene, CDR3 protein. D genes are given only for firm matches.

V: TRBV29-1; length: 15; D: .; J: TRBJ2-4; CDR3: SVKEGDPPIAKNIQY
V: TRBV6-5; length: 11; D: TRBD1; J: TRBJ1-1; CDR3: ASSYSRTGPAF
V: TRBV28; length: 10; D: .; J: TRBJ2-5; CDR3: ASRLTTETQY
V: TRBV5-1; length: 12; D: TRBD1; J: TRBJ1-1; CDR3: ASSRGRMNTEAF
V: TRBV4-1; length: 14; D: .; J: TRBJ2-7; CDR3: ASSQEILDSSYEQY
V: TRBV6-5; length: 13; D: TRBD1; J: TRBJ2-7; CDR3: ASRYSDRAGYEQY
V: TRBV5-5; length: 14; D: TRBD1; J: TRBJ1-5; CDR3: ASSLAGTGANQPQH
V: TRBV5-1; length: 12; D: TRBD1; J: TRBJ2-5; CDR3: ASSKQGAKETQY
V: TRBV2; length: 14; D: TRBD1; J: TRBJ2-7; CDR3: ASITGAGGAPYEQY
V: TRBV18; length: 15; D: .; J: TRBJ1-1; CDR3: ASSPPGQRGVFTEAF
V: TRBV29-1; length: 10; D: .; J: TRBJ2-5; CDR3: SVEGTAETQY
V: TRBV2; length: 12; D: .; J: TRBJ2-1; CDR3: ATKTPRAYNEQF
V: TRBV20-1; length: 13; D: TRBD2; J: TRBJ2-1; CDR3: SAPFAGGPHNEQF
V: TRBV5-6; length: 11; D: .; J: TRBJ1-4; CDR3: ASRWGTSEKLF
V: TRBV7-2; length: 12; D: .; J: TRBJ2-3; CDR3: ASSSLRIGDTQY
V: TRBV12-3/TRBV12-4; length: 16; D: .; J: TRBJ2-7; CDR3: ASSLGDRLKERGGEQY
V: TRBV27; length: 12; D: .; J: TRBJ1-4; CDR3: ASSQRGVQGKLF
V: TRBV12-3/TRBV12-4; length: 17; D: TRBD2; J: TRBJ2-7; CDR3: ASSLAPRDLGTSPYEQY
V: TRBV4-1; length: 13; D: .; J: TRBJ2-1; CDR3: ASREILGGLAEQF
V: TRBV5-1; length: 14; D: .; J: TRBJ2-1; CDR3: ASSLVSSSLYNEQF
V: TRBV29-1; length: 12; D: .; J: TRBJ2-7; CDR3: SVRPTDPSYEQY
V: TRBV4-1; length: 14; D: .; J: TRBJ2-1; CDR3: ASSPLGLSSYNEQF
V: TRBV11-1; length: 16; D: TRBD1; J: TRBJ2-6; CDR3: ASSTPPGQGPGANVLT
V: TRBV18; length: 11; D: TRBD1; J: TRBJ2-7; CDR3: ASSSDRENEQY
V: TRBV20-1; length: 13; D: .; J: TRBJ2-1; CDR3: SSTSGTKGGNEQF
V: TRBV5-6; length: 13; D: .; J: TRBJ2-7; CDR3: ASSAWRGTTYEQY
V: TRBV9; length: 15; D: TRBD2; J: TRBJ2-7; CDR3: ASSAGLAGGWSVEQY
V: TRBV7-9; length: 14; D: TRBD2; J: TRBJ2-7; CDR3: ASSLSPTSVYYEQY
V: TRBV12-3/TRBV12-4; length: 10; D: .; J: TRBJ1-1; CDR3: ASIQGDSEAF
V: TRBV4-2; length: 13; D: .; J: TRBJ2-1; CDR3: ASSQEFFGGNEQF
V: TRBV5-1; length: 13; D: TRBD1; J: TRBJ2-1; CDR3: ASSPGTGVTNEQF
V: TRBV7-3; length: 11; D: .; J: TRBJ1-2; CDR3: ASSFYMGEGYT
V: TRBV20-1; length: 15; D: TRBD2; J: TRBJ2-1; CDR3: SARVGFPSGSYNEQF
V: TRBV12-3/TRBV12-4; length: 13; D: TRBD2; J: TRBJ2-5; CDR3: ASSPAGGPGETQY
V: TRBV29-1; length: 7; D: .; J: TRBJ1-5; CDR3: KRLEPQH
V: TRBV12-3/TRBV12-4; length: 16; D: TRBD2; J: TRBJ2-1; CDR3: TSSAGTSGRAKDNEQF
V: TRBV24-1; length: 12; D: .; J: TRBJ2-7; CDR3: ATSAPGESDEQY
V: TRBV29-1; length: 13; D: .; J: TRBJ1-5; CDR3: SVVLGAEGNQPQH
V: TRBV20-1; length: 12; D: .; J: TRBJ2-1; CDR3: SARDLQSSNEQF
V: TRBV5-4; length: 16; D: TRBD1; J: TRBJ2-7; CDR3: ASSSGTGTSLSSYEQY
V: TRBV5-5; length: 14; D: TRBD2; J: TRBJ2-1; CDR3: ASSLLGLAGVNEQF
V: TRBV7-8; length: 15; D: TRBD2; J: TRBJ2-1; CDR3: ASSLVTSGSTRDEQF
V: TRBV19; length: 11; D: .; J: TRBJ2-7; CDR3: ASSMTVRVEQY
V: TRBV20-1; length: 13; D: .; J: TRBJ2-7; CDR3: SARDRDKGLREQY
V: TRBV5-6; length: 12; D: .; J: TRBJ2-7; CDR3: ASSLQVLGYEQY
V: TRBV14; length: 12; D: .; J: TRBJ2-7; CDR3: ASSQAGWAGEQY
V: TRBV10-3; length: 17; D: .; J: TRBJ1-2; CDR3: AISESIFRQVPKIYGYT
V: TRBV29-1; length: 13; D: .; J: TRBJ2-2; CDR3: SVGLLGANTGELF
V: TRBV7-6; length: 13; D: .; J: TRBJ1-4; CDR3: ASSFRGQLNEKLF
V: TRBV12-3/TRBV12-4; length: 20; D: TRBD2; J: TRBJ2-2; CDR3: ASSLMRARGLAGVRATGELF
V: TRBV20-1; length: 9; D: TRBD2; J: TRBJ2-1; CDR3: SPHSRGLPF
V: TRBV12-3/TRBV12-4; length: 13; D: TRBD2; J: TRBJ2-7; CDR3: ASSFGGSLSYEQY
V: TRBV5-1; length: 13; D: TRBD2; J: TRBJ2-1; CDR3: ASRGFSLREYGQF
V: TRBV5-1; length: 14; D: .; J: TRBJ2-1; CDR3: ASSSDPHRAYNEQF
V: TRBV9; length: 11; D: .; J: TRBJ2-1; CDR3: ASSGGLQREQF